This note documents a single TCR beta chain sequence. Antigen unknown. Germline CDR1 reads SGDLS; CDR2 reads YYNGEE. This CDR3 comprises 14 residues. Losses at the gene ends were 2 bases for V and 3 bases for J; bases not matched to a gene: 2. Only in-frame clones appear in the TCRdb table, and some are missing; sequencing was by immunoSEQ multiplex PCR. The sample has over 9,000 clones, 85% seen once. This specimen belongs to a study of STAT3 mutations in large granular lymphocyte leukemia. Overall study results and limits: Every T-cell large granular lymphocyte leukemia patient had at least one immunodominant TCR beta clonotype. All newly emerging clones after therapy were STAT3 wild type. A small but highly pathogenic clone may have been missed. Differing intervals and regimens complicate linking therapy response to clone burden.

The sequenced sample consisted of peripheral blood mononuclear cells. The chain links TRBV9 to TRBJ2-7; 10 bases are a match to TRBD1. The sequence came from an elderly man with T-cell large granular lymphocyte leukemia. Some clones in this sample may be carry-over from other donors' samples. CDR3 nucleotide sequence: TGTGCCAGCAGCGTGGGACAGGGGAACTACGAGCAGTACTTC. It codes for CASSVGQGNYEQYF. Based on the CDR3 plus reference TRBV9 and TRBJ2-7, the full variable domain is DSGVTQTPKHLITATGQRVTLRCSPRSGDLSVYWYQQSLDQGLQFLIQYYNGEERAKGNILERFSAQQFPDLHSELNLSSLELGDSALYFCASSVGQGNYEQYFGPGTRLTVT.